This entry lists 26 T cell receptor beta chains sequenced from one sample in a study of a mutant IDH1 vaccine in newly diagnosed glioma. Their antigens remain unidentified. Assay: immunoSEQ multiplex PCR; the TCRdb copy retains only in-frame clones and omits some. This sample has about 64,000 clones, with around 85% found just once. Time point here: week 11, during vaccination. The investigators gave 300 ug of mutant IDH1 20-mer peptide in each vaccine dose, together with topical imiquimod. The sequencing used PBMCs, collected from a glioma patient whose treatment included an IDH1 peptide vaccine. The receptors stem from a woman aged 50 to 60 with glioma.

V gene TRBV5-6 combines with J gene TRBJ1-1, with 7 bases that match TRBD1. V dropped 4 bases and J dropped 3; count of bases not matched to a gene: 3. Germline-derived CDR1 and CDR2 are SGHDT and YYEEEE. CDR3 length: 13 amino acids. The CDR3: CASSRDRDTEAFF. The CDR3 DNA reads TGTGCCAGCAGCCGTGACAGGGACACTGAAGCTTTCTTT.

The chain combines TRBV2 with TRBJ2-1; a weak D match, TRBD2 (6 bases). V was clipped by 5 bases and J by 9 bases, with 17 bases between them. Germline V gives CDR1 SNHLY, CDR2 FYNNEI. The CDR3 sequence is 14 residues long. CDR3 protein: CASSLALAHGEQFF. CDR3 nucleotides: TGTGCCAGCAGTCTGGCACTAGCCCATGGTGAGCAGTTCTTC.

The chain links TRBV6-4 to TRBJ1-1; the D gene is possibly TRBD1 (5 bases). Trimming stripped 6 bases from V and 6 bases from J, with 14 bases between. CDR1 and CDR2 from the germline V gene are MRHNA and SNTAGT. The CDR3 is 13 amino acids. CDR3 sequence: CASSPQGVAEAFF. DNA for the CDR3: TGTGCCAGCAGCCCCCAGGGAGTCGCTGAAGCTTTCTTT.

This chain connects TRBV19 to TRBJ1-1, with D hard to call. V lost 6 bases and J 0 bases, leaving 14 bases between the germline ends. The CDR3 has 15 residues. The germline V gene encodes CDR1 LNHDA and CDR2 SQIVND (reference sequence). The CDR3 spells CASRLNYYLNTEAFF. The DNA of the CDR3 is TGTGCCAGTAGACTAAATTATTACCTGAACACTGAAGCTTTCTTT. The full variable domain, its missing parts supplied by reference TRBV19 and TRBJ1-1, is DGGITQSPKYLFRKEGQNVTLSCEQNLNHDAMYWYRQDPGQGLRLIYYSQIVNDFQKGDIAEGYSVSREKKESFPLTVTSAQKNPTAFYLCASRLNYYLNTEAFFGQGTRLTVV.

This clone has more than one count but fewer than ten. The CDR3 nucleotides read TGTGCCAGTAGTATTGAAGGTTCACCCCTCCACTTT. Translation gives CASSIEGSPLHF. The J gene is TRBJ1-6, the V gene TRBV19; D remains unclear. V was clipped by 3 bases and J by 9 bases, with 6 bases between them. The germline gives CDR1 LNHDA, CDR2 SQIVND (reference sequence). The CDR3 is 12 residues long.

The CDR3 reads CASSFVPISRVPEQYF. In DNA form, the CDR3 reads TGTGCCAGCAGTTTTGTACCAATTTCCAGGGTCCCCGAGCAGTACTTC. The rearrangement uses TRBV28 and TRBJ2-7; TRBD1 might be the D (5 bases). The CDR3 is 16 amino acids. Trimming took 3 bases from V and 6 from J, leaving 21 bases between them. Per germline, CDR1 MDHEN and CDR2 SYDVKM.

V gene TRBV10-3 combines with J gene TRBJ1-4; D is undetermined. With 2 bases removed from V and 7 bases from J, the gap between germline ends came to 5 bases. CDR3 size: 12 residues. The germline gives CDR1 ENHRY, CDR2 SYGVKD. The CDR3 loop is CAISEAGEKLFF. The CDR3 bases are TGTGCCATCAGTGAGGCGGGTGAAAAACTGTTTTTT.

This sequence joins TRBV6-1 and TRBJ2-4, with TRBD2 matching over 12 bases. CDR3 length equals 15 residues. Germline CDR1 and CDR2: MNHNS and SASEGT. Trimming removed 4 bases from V and 6 bases from J; junction bases left unmatched: 4. DNA of the CDR3: TGTGCCAGCAGTGCTAGCGGGGGGGCCTCAAACATTCAGTACTTC. Protein product: CASSASGGASNIQYF.

The chain recombines TRBV6-5 with TRBJ1-4, with a weak D call TRBD1 (6 bases). Germline assignment: CDR1 MNHEY and CDR2 SVGAGI. V lost 0 bases and J lost 6, with 8 bases in between. The CDR3 extends over 14 amino acids. CDR3 protein: CASSYSRTDEKLFF. The CDR3 nucleotides read TGTGCCAGCAGTTACTCAAGGACAGATGAAAAACTGTTTTTT.

The genes are TRBV10-3 and TRBJ1-2, with a tentative D call TRBD1 (6 bases). The CDR3 sequence is 12 residues long. V lost 6 bases and J lost 6, with 11 bases in between. CDR1 and CDR2 (germline): ENHRY, SYGVKD. CDR3 in amino acids: CAIRVTGHGYTF. The DNA of the CDR3 is TGTGCCATCAGGGTGACAGGTCATGGCTACACCTTC.

The V call is TRBV4-2, the J call TRBJ2-7, with D perhaps matching TRBD2 (6 bases). In germline, CDR1 is LGHNA, CDR2 YNFKEQ. The CDR3 spans 15 residues. Trimming removed 1 base from V and 1 base from J, with 11 bases in between. This CDR3 reads CASSQVLADSYEQYF. The CDR3 nucleotides are TGTGCCAGCAGCCAAGTACTAGCCGATTCCTACGAGCAGTACTTC.

The chain is built from TRBV19 and TRBJ1-1; a weak D match, TRBD1 (5 bases). The CDR3 contains 15 residues. CDR1 is LNHDA and CDR2 is SQIVND in the germline V gene (reference sequence). V lost 7 bases, J lost 1 base, and 16 bases lay in between. CDR3 in amino acids: CASTPGWGGNTEAFF. The CDR3 nucleotides are TGTGCCAGTACCCCAGGGTGGGGAGGGAACACTGAAGCTTTCTTT. Filled out from reference TRBV19 and TRBJ1-1, the complete variable domain reads DGGITQSPKYLFRKEGQNVTLSCEQNLNHDAMYWYRQDPGQGLRLIYYSQIVNDFQKGDIAEGYSVSREKKESFPLTVTSAQKNPTAFYLCASTPGWGGNTEAFFGQGTRLTVV.

The chain recombines TRBV6-1 with TRBJ2-7, with D possibly called TRBD1 or TRBD2 (5 bases each). V gave up 8 bases and J gave up 4 bases, with 9 bases separating them. Germline assignment: CDR1 MNHNS and CDR2 SASEGT. The CDR3 is 11 amino acids. The CDR3, as DNA: TGTGCCAGCGGGGGTGGGTACGAGCAGTACTTC. It encodes CASGGGYEQYF.

The rearrangement uses TRBV19 and TRBJ1-1; tentatively, D is TRBD1 (5 bases). CDR1 and CDR2 (germline): LNHDA, SQIVND (reference sequence). V gave up 11 bases and J gave up 0 bases, with 13 bases separating them. The CDR3 loop spans 13 amino acids. CDR3 region: CAARGSMNTEAFF. CDR3 DNA: TGTGCCGCCCGGGGCAGCATGAACACTGAAGCTTTCTTT.

The genes are TRBV4-1 and TRBJ1-1; possible D gene TRBD1, 5 bases. Deletions cut 2 bases from V and 5 bases from J, with 12 bases between. This CDR3 is built from 14 residues. Germline lookup yields CDR1 MGHRA and CDR2 YSYEKL. CDR3 nucleotide sequence: TGCGCCAGCAGCCAACGGCAGGGCGGAACTGAAGCTTTCTTT. Its translation is CASSQRQGGTEAFF.

The chain joins TRBV10-3 to TRBJ1-5; a weak D match, TRBD1 (6 bases). CDR3 length: 16 amino acids. CDR1 is ENHRY and CDR2 is SYGVKD in the germline V gene. Trimming cost V 3 bases and J 1 base, with 13 bases left between them. The DNA of the CDR3 is TGTGCCATCAGTGACCACAGGGATGGAAGCAATCAGCCCCAGCATTTT. Translation gives CAISDHRDGSNQPQHF.

The V gene is TRBV18, the J gene TRBJ1-1, with 10 positions matching TRBD1. The CDR3 runs to 14 residues. The V segment lost 6 bases and the J segment 4 bases; nucleotides outside the gene matches: 5. Germline V lookup: CDR1 KGHSH, CDR2 LQKENI. The CDR3 region has the DNA TGTGCCAGCTCCCCCGGACAGGGGGGCACTGAAGCTTTCTTT. It encodes CASSPGQGGTEAFF.

J is TRBJ1-2 and V is TRBV7-9; D is ambiguous. CDR3 size: 13 residues. Trimming removed 3 bases at V and 8 bases at J, with 13 bases between. CDR1 is SEHNR and CDR2 is FQNEAQ in the germline V gene (reference sequence). CDR3 nucleotide sequence: TGTGCCAGCAGCTTTGAACAGATCGACGGCTACACCTTC. Translated: CASSFEQIDGYTF.

There are a few counts of this clone. This rearrangement joins TRBV19 to TRBJ1-1; D perhaps matches TRBD1 (5 bases). The germline CDR1 and CDR2 sequences are LNHDA and SQIVND (reference sequence). The CDR3 sequence is 13 residues long. V was shortened by 8 bases and J by 1 base, with 11 bases between the two germline ends. The CDR3 is CASLLGGNTEAFF. The CDR3 region has the DNA TGTGCCAGTCTCCTCGGGGGGAACACTGAAGCTTTCTTT. The full variable domain, with the rest looked up from reference TRBV19 and TRBJ1-1, is DGGITQSPKYLFRKEGQNVTLSCEQNLNHDAMYWYRQDPGQGLRLIYYSQIVNDFQKGDIAEGYSVSREKKESFPLTVTSAQKNPTAFYLCASLLGGNTEAFFGQGTRLTVV.

This clone came up once. The gene calls are TRBV15 and TRBJ1-5; tentative D call: TRBD1 (6 bases). Germline V lookup: CDR1 LNHNV, CDR2 YYDKDF (reference sequence). This CDR3 is built from 14 residues. The V end lost 4 bases, the J end lost 6 bases, and 13 bases lay between the germline ends. The CDR3 nucleotides read TGTGCCACCAGCACCCGAGGGGGAGGTCAGCCCCAGCATTTT. Its translation: CATSTRGGGQPQHF. The full variable domain, completed using reference TRBV15 and TRBJ1-5, is DAMVIQNPRYQVTQFGKPVTLSCSQTLNHNVMYWYQQKSSQAPKLLFHYYDKDFNNEADTPDNFQSRRPNTSFCFLDIRSPGLGDTAMYLCATSTRGGGQPQHFGDGTRLSIL.

The chain joins TRBV4-3 to TRBJ2-1; D possibly corresponds to TRBD2 (6 bases). The CDR3 totals 15 residues. Germline V CDR1 and CDR2: LGHNA, YSLEER. V was cut by 6 bases and J by 4 bases, with 16 bases left in between. CDR3 in amino acids: CASSQLERGYNEQFF. As DNA, the CDR3 is TGCGCCAGCAGTCAACTCGAACGGGGGTACAATGAGCAGTTCTTC.

This chain connects TRBV5-4 to TRBJ2-3; D may be TRBD1 or TRBD2 (5 bases each). The V and J ends lost 4 bases and 6 bases respectively, with 18 bases between them. The CDR3 is made up of 15 amino acids. CDR1 is SGHNT and CDR2 is YYREEE in the germline V gene (reference sequence). CDR3 sequence (DNA): TGTGCCAGCAGCCAGGATGGGGACCGTCGGGATACGCAGTATTTT. Protein product: CASSQDGDRRDTQYF.

The V call is TRBV19, the J call TRBJ1-1; D may be TRBD1 (6 bases). V dropped 6 bases and J dropped 0 bases, with 8 bases sitting between them. Germline assignment: CDR1 LNHDA and CDR2 SQIVND (reference sequence). The CDR3 runs to 13 residues. The CDR3 DNA reads TGTGCCAGTAGGGACAGTATGAACACTGAAGCTTTCTTT. Amino acids: CASRDSMNTEAFF.

The chain is built from TRBV19 and TRBJ1-5; 10 bases match TRBD1. CDR3 length: 16 amino acids. The germline CDR1 and CDR2 sequences are LNHDA and SQIVND (reference sequence). V was clipped by 4 bases and J by 4 bases; unmatched bases: 7. The CDR3 DNA is TGTGCCAGTAGTACCCGGGACAGGGGTCTTAATCAGCCCCAGCATTTT. This encodes CASSTRDRGLNQPQHF.

J is TRBJ2-5 and V is TRBV27; the D gene is possibly TRBD1 (6 bases). The germline V gene encodes CDR1 MNHEY and CDR2 SMNVEV (reference sequence). The CDR3 is made up of 13 amino acids. Trimming removed 5 bases from V and 5 bases from J, with 12 bases in between. CDR3 bases: TGTGCCAGCAGTCTCCTTAGGGGGGAGACCCAGTACTTC. Its translation is CASSLLRGETQYF.

The chain joins TRBV5-1 to TRBJ2-5; TRBD2 aligns across 8 bases. V was pared by 4 bases and J by 2 bases, with 4 bases of the junction left unmatched. This CDR3 has 14 amino acids. Germline loops: CDR1 SGHRS, CDR2 YFSETQ. The CDR3 nucleotides are TGCGCCAGCAGCCTCAGCGGGGGTCAAGAGACCCAGTACTTC. Protein sequence: CASSLSGGQETQYF. Full variable domain (rest looked up from reference TRBV5-1 and TRBJ2-5): KAGVTQTPRYLIKTRGQQVTLSCSPISGHRSVSWYQQTPGQGLQFLFEYFSETQRNKGNFPGRFSGRQFSNSRSEMNVSTLELGDSALYLCASSLSGGQETQYFGPGTRLLVL.